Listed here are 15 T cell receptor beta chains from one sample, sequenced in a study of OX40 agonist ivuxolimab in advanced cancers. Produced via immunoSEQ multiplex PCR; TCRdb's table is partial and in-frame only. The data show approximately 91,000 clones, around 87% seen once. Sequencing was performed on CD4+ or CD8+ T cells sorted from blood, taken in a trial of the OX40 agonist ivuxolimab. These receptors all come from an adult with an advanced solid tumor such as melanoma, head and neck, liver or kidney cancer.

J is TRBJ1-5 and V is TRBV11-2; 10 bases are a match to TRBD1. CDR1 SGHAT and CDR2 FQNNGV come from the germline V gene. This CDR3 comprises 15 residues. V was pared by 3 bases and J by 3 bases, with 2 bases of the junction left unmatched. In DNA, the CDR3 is TGTGCCAGCAGCTTGGGACAGGGGCCCAATCAGCCCCAGCATTTT. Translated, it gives CASSLGQGPNQPQHF.

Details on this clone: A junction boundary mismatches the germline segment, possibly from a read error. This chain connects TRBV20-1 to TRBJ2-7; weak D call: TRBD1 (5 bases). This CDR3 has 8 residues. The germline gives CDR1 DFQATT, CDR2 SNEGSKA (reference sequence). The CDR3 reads CSAGPSSF. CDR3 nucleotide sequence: TGCAGCGCAGGGCCCAGCTCCTTC.

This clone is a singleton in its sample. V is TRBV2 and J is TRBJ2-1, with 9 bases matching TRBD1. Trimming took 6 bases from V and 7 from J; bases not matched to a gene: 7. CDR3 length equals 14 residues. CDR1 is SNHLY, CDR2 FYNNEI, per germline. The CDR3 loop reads CASRGDREGNEQFF. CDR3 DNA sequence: TGTGCCAGCAGGGGGGACAGGGAGGGAAATGAGCAGTTCTTC.

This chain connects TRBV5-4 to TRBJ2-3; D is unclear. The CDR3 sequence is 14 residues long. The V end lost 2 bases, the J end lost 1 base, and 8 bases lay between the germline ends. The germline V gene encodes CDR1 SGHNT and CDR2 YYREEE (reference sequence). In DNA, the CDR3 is TGTGCCAGCAGCTTCCCCCAACGCACAGATACGCAGTATTTT. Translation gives CASSFPQRTDTQYF.

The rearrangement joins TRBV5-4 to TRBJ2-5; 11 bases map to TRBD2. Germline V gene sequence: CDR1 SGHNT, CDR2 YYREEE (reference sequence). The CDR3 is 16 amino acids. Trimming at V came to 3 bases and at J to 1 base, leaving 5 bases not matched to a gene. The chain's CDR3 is CASSSPGTSGQETQYF. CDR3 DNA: TGTGCCAGCAGCTCCCCCGGGACTAGCGGCCAAGAGACCCAGTACTTC. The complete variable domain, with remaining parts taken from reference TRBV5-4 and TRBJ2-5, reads ETGVTQSPTHLIKTRGQQVTLRCSSQSGHNTVSWYQQALGQGPQFIFQYYREEENGRGNFPPRFSGLQFPNYSSELNVNALELDDSALYLCASSSPGTSGQETQYFGPGTRLLVL.

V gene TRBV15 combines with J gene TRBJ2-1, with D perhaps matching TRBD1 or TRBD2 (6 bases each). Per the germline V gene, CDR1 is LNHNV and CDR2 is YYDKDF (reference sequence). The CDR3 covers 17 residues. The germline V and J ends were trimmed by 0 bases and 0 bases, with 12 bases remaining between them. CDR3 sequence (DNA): TGTGCCACCAGCAGAGATCTAGGGGGGAGCTCCTACAATGAGCAGTTCTTC. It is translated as CATSRDLGGSSYNEQFF.

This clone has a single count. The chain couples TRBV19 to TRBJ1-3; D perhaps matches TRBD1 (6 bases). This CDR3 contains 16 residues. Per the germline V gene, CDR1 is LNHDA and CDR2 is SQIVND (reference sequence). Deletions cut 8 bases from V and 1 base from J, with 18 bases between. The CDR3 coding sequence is TGTGCCAGTTGTCGGAGTCGTCAGGGGTCTGGAAACACCATATATTTT. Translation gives CASCRSRQGSGNTIYF.

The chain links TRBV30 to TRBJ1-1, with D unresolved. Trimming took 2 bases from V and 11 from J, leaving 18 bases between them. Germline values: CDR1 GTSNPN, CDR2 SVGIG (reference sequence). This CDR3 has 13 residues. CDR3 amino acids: CAWSRLGSWAAFF. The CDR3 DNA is TGTGCCTGGAGTAGGCTGGGGTCTTGGGCCGCTTTCTTT.

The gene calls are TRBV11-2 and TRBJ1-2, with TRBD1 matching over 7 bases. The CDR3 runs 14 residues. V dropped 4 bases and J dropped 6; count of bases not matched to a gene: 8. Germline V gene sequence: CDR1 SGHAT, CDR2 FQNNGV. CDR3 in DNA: TGTGCCAGCAGCTCCCCGACAGGGAGGAATGGCTACACCTTC. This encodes CASSSPTGRNGYTF.

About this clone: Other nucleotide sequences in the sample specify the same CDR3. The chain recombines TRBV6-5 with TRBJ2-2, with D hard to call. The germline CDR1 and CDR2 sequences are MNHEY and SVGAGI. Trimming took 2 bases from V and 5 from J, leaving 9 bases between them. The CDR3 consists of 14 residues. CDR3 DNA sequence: TGTGCCAGCAGTTACCAGGAGAGGACCGGGGAGCTGTTTTTT. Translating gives CASSYQERTGELFF.

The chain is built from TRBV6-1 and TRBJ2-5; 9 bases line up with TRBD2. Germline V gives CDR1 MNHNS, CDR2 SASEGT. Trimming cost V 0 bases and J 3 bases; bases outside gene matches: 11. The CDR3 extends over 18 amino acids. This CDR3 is CASSEAEAGLAGKETQYF. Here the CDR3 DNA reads TGTGCCAGCAGTGAAGCGGAGGCCGGGCTAGCGGGGAAAGAGACCCAGTACTTC.

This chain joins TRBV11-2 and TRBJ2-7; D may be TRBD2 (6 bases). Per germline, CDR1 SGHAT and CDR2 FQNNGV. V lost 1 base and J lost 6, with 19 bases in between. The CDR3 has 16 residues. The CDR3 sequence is CASSLVQAILGGEQYF. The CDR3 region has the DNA TGTGCCAGCAGCTTAGTCCAGGCGATCCTCGGGGGCGAGCAGTACTTC.

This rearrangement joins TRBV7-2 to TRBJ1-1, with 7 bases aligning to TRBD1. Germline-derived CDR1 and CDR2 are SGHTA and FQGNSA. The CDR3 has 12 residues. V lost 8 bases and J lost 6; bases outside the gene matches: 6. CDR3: CASDYRGPEAFF. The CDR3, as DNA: TGTGCCAGCGACTACAGGGGTCCTGAAGCTTTCTTT.

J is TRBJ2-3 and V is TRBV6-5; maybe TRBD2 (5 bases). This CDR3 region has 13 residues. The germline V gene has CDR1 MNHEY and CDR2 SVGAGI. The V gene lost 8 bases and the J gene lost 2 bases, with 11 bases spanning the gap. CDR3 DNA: TGTGCCAGCGCGGGCAGTTACACAGATACGCAGTATTTT. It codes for CASAGSYTDTQYF.

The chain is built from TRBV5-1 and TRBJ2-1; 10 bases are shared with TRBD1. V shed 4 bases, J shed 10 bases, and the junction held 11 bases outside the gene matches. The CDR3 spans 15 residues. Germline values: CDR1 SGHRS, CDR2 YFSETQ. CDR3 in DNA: TGCGCCAGCAGCGATGGACAGGGGGTGATACGGGAGCAGTTCTTC. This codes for CASSDGQGVIREQFF.